A single T cell receptor beta chain is shown here with its context. The data stem from a study of CD8 T cells in acute hepatitis C reinfection. The data were produced by immunoSEQ multiplex PCR, yet TCRdb's version contains in-frame clones alone and is incomplete. The repertoire holds over 30,000 clones, with approximately 83% as singletons. Germline CDR1 and CDR2: SQVTM and ANQGSEA. V was clipped by 4 bases and J by 1 base, with 16 bases between them. The CDR3 consists of 16 residues. Time point of the sample: naive CD8 control sorted from an acute-time-point sample. The chain links TRBV29-1 to TRBJ2-2; maybe TRBD2 (6 bases). The clonotype was recovered from a woman between 18 and 30 years old who spontaneously cleared hepatitis C infection. The sequenced sample consisted of naive CD8+ T cells from PBMCs. The CDR3 DNA is TGCAGCGTTGTAGGGACGGGAGCGGGGAACACCGGGGAGCTGTTTTTT. Residues: CSVVGTGAGNTGELFF.